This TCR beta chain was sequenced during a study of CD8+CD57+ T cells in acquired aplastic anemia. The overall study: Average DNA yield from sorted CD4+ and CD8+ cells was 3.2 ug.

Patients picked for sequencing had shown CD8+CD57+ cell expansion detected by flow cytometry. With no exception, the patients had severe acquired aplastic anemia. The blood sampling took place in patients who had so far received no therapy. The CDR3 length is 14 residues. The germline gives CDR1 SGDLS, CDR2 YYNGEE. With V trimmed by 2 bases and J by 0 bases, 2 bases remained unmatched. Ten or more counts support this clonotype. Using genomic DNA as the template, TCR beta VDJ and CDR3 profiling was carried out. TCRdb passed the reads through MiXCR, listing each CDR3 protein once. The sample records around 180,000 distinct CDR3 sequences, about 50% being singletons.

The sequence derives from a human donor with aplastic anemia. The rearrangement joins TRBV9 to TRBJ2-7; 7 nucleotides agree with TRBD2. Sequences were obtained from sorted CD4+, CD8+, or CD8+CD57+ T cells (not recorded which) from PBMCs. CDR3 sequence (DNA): TGTGCCAGCAGCGTTACTAGCGCCTCCTACGAGCAGTACTTC. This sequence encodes CASSVTSASYEQYF.